Following are 25 T cell receptor beta chains from one sample sequenced in a study of HIV-infected patients and healthy controls. cDNA was made from 500 ng RNA using alpha and beta constant primers. Separate chain-specific third strand synthesis with multiplexing indices produced the alpha and beta libraries. TCRdb re-called the 5' RACE reads through MiXCR, storing one row per CDR3 protein. The sample lists around 8,200 distinct CDR3 sequences, roughly 10% occurring once. The repertoire came from unfractionated whole blood and reflected all unsorted peripheral T cells. The sample here was blood, taken before antiretroviral therapy. These receptors all stem from an adult with HIV infection.

This clonotype was found many times. The gene calls are TRBV28 and TRBJ1-5; no definite D call. From germline, CDR1 is MDHEN and CDR2 SYDVKM. CDR3 length: 13 residues. Trimming shortened V by 9 bases and J by 2 bases, and 11 bases separated the two germline ends. CDR3 protein: CASMIQGNQPQHF. CDR3 coding DNA: TGTGCCAGTATGATTCAGGGCAATCAGCCCCAGCATTTT.

This clonotype came up once. V is TRBV30 and J is TRBJ2-1, with TRBD2 identical over 8 bases. This CDR3 spans 15 amino acids. Germline lookup yields CDR1 GTSNPN and CDR2 SVGIG (reference sequence). Losses at the gene ends were 3 bases for V and 4 bases for J; bases not matched to a gene: 8. The CDR3 coding sequence is TGTGCCTGGAGAGAACGGGGGGGGCCTTACAATGAGCAGTTCTTC. Encoded protein: CAWRERGGPYNEQFF.

Of note for this clonotype: At one of its ends the junction is not consistent with the germline gene, which may arise from a read error. This sequence joins TRBV28 and TRBJ2-1; either TRBD1 or TRBD2 may fit D (5 bases each). The CDR3 runs to 14 residues. Germline-derived CDR1 and CDR2 are MDHEN and SYDVKM. The CDR3 protein is CASSFRGAWGEQSF. Written as DNA, the CDR3 is TGTGCCAGCAGTTTCCGAGGGGCGTGGGGTGAGCAGTCCTTC. Full variable domain (missing parts from reference TRBV28 and TRBJ2-1): DVKVTQSSRYLVKRTGEKVFLECVQDMDHENMFWYRQDPGLGLRLIYFSYDVKMKEKGDIPEGYSVSREKKERFSLILESASTNQTSMYLCASSFRGAWGEQSFGPGTRLTVL.

At least ten counts were recorded for this clonotype. This chain links TRBV9 with TRBJ1-2, with 7 bases matching TRBD1. CDR3 length equals 14 residues. With V trimmed by 6 bases and J by 0 bases, 5 bases remained unmatched. CDR1 SGDLS and CDR2 YYNGEE come from the germline V gene. CDR3 sequence: CASTRQGANYGYTF. The CDR3 bases are TGTGCCAGCACCCGACAGGGAGCTAACTATGGCTACACCTTC.

In its sample, this clonotype was seen many times. The gene calls are TRBV7-2 and TRBJ2-1; 13 nucleotides align to TRBD2. The CDR3 runs 14 residues. V was pared by 4 bases and J by 8 bases, with 2 bases of the junction left unmatched. Germline values: CDR1 SGHTA, CDR2 FQGNSA. CDR3 residues: CASSSTSGRYEQFF. The DNA for the CDR3 is TGTGCCAGCAGCTCGACTAGCGGGAGGTATGAGCAGTTCTTC.

This clonotype is medium-sized within its sample. This sequence joins TRBV20-1 and TRBJ2-3; D is unclear. The CDR3 has 14 amino acids. The germline CDR1 and CDR2 sequences are DFQATT and SNEGSKA (reference sequence). The ends were cut back, 3 bases at V and 5 bases at J, with 15 bases in the middle. The CDR3: CSARVPLGKDTQYF. In DNA form, the CDR3 reads TGCAGTGCTAGGGTGCCGTTGGGGAAAGATACGCAGTATTTT.

This clonotype came up many times. The chain employs TRBV4-1 and TRBJ2-7; 8 bases match TRBD2. Germline-derived CDR1 and CDR2 are MGHRA and YSYEKL. This CDR3 has 15 residues. The V gene end was trimmed by 0 bases and the J gene end by 6 bases; junction bases not matched to a gene: 7. In DNA, the CDR3 is TGCGCCAGCAGCCAAGAGCCAGCGGGAGAGTTCGAGCAGTACTTC. It translates to CASSQEPAGEFEQYF.

This clonotype was picked up a small number of times. The chain carries TRBV7-2 and TRBJ2-7; TRBD1 matches at 8 bases. The CDR3 sequence is 14 residues long. The V gene end was trimmed by 6 bases and the J gene end by 2 bases; junction bases not matched to a gene: 6. CDR1 is SGHTA, CDR2 FQGNSA, per germline. The CDR3 loop is CASRRTGQAYEQYF. CDR3 DNA: TGTGCCAGCAGGAGGACAGGGCAAGCCTACGAGCAGTACTTC.

In its sample, this clonotype was seen many times. This chain connects TRBV20-1 to TRBJ2-1, with TRBD2 identical over 11 bases. The CDR3 consists of 18 residues. CDR1 and CDR2 from the germline V gene are DFQATT and SNEGSKA (reference sequence). J gave up 4 bases and V 6 bases, and 17 bases lay outside the gene matches. The CDR3 DNA follows: TGCAGTGCCAACCGTCGACTAGCGGGAATCGTGGGTTACAATGAGCAGTTCTTC. Translated: CSANRRLAGIVGYNEQFF.

This clonotype was detected many times. The chain combines TRBV20-1 with TRBJ1-1, with a tentative D call TRBD1 (6 bases). The CDR3 has 15 residues. The V and J ends lost 4 bases and 0 bases respectively, with 15 bases between them. Germline loops: CDR1 DFQATT, CDR2 SNEGSKA (reference sequence). CDR3 amino acids: CSAKQGLDMNTEAFF. The CDR3 DNA sequence: TGCAGTGCTAAACAGGGACTTGATATGAACACTGAAGCTTTCTTT.

By share of the sample, this clonotype is medium-sized. The V call is TRBV7-9, the J call TRBJ1-2; 7 bases fit TRBD1. CDR1 is SEHNR and CDR2 is FQNEAQ in the germline V gene (reference sequence). This CDR3 contains 15 residues. V dropped 6 bases and J dropped 4; count of bases not matched to a gene: 11. CDR3 region: CASRETGTESYGYTF. DNA of the CDR3: TGTGCCAGCAGGGAGACCGGGACAGAAAGCTATGGCTACACCTTC.

The sample holds many counts of this clonotype. The chain joins TRBV7-8 to TRBJ2-3; 9 nucleotides align to TRBD1. CDR1 is SGHVS and CDR2 is FQNEAQ in the germline V gene. CDR3 size: 16 residues. Trimming cost V 2 bases and J 1 base; bases outside gene matches: 4. CDR3 loop: CASSLRTGVGTDTQYF. Written as DNA, the CDR3 is TGTGCCAGCAGCTTACGGACAGGGGTTGGCACAGATACGCAGTATTTT.

This clonotype appeared many times. This chain links TRBV20-1 with TRBJ1-2, with D possibly TRBD1 on 5 matching bases. The V gene's germline CDR1 is DFQATT and CDR2 SNEGSKA (reference sequence). The CDR3 has 13 amino acids. CDR3 DNA sequence: TGCCGTCCTGGGGGTGAGGGGACCTATGGCTACACCTTC. Its translation is CRPGGEGTYGYTF.

This chain joins TRBV11-3 and TRBJ1-5, with D hard to call. The V gene lost 3 bases and the J gene lost 2 bases, with 8 bases spanning the gap. The length of the CDR3 is 14 residues. The germline V gene encodes CDR1 SGHNT and CDR2 YENEEA. The CDR3 spells CASSFTRCNQPQHF. CDR3 DNA sequence: TGTGCCAGCAGCTTCACCCGGTGCAATCAGCCCCAGCATTTT.

This clonotype was seen many times. This chain links TRBV7-9 with TRBJ2-7, with 9 bases that match TRBD2. With 5 bases clipped from V and 6 bases from J, the junction kept 5 bases outside the gene matches. The CDR3 has 13 amino acids. Germline V CDR1 and CDR2: SEHNR, FQNEAQ (reference sequence). The DNA of the CDR3 is TGTGCCAGCAGCCTGCTAGCGGGATCCGAGCAGTACTTC. It is translated as CASSLLAGSEQYF.

This clonotype was seen many times. The rearrangement joins TRBV6-1 to TRBJ2-7; TRBD2 might be the D (5 bases). The CDR3 contains 17 residues. V lost 6 bases, J lost 0 bases, and 21 bases lay in between. Germline V gives CDR1 MNHNS, CDR2 SASEGT. CDR3 in amino acids: CASRDRLRAPFSYEQYF. In nucleotides, the CDR3 is TGTGCCAGCAGGGATAGACTACGGGCCCCCTTCTCCTACGAGCAGTACTTC.

This clonotype appeared many times. The rearrangement uses TRBV12-3 or TRBV12-4 and TRBJ2-7; D could derive from TRBD1 or TRBD2 (5 bases each). V lost 2 bases and J lost 2, with 19 bases in between. The CDR3 totals 17 residues. CDR3 sequence reads: CASSLMTVGAAPYEQYF. The CDR3 coding sequence is TGTGCCAGCAGTTTAATGACAGTCGGGGCCGCCCCCTACGAGCAGTACTTC.

This clonotype was seen many times. The chain combines TRBV7-8 with TRBJ2-2; 11 bases align to TRBD2. Germline V gene lookup returns CDR1 SGHVS and CDR2 FQNEAQ. The CDR3 has 17 residues. The V gene end was trimmed by 1 base and the J gene end by 5 bases; junction bases not matched to a gene: 6. The CDR3 region has the DNA TGTGCCAGCAGCTTAGTCACTAGCGGGAGCGAAACCGGGGAGCTGTTTTTT. Amino acid sequence: CASSLVTSGSETGELFF. Full variable domain (remainder filled in from reference TRBV7-8 and TRBJ2-2): GAGVSQSPRYKVAKRGQDVALRCDPISGHVSLFWYQQALGQGPEFLTYFQNEAQLDKSGLPSDRFFAERPEGSVSTLKIQRTQQEDSAVYLCASSLVTSGSETGELFFGEGSRLTVL.

This clonotype was detected many times. This chain connects TRBV28 to TRBJ2-7; maybe TRBD1 (5 bases). Trimming pared 7 bases from V and 3 bases from J, leaving 13 bases between. The CDR3 runs to 13 residues. The V gene's germline CDR1 is MDHEN and CDR2 SYDVKM. CDR3 DNA: TGTGCCAGCACTCAGGGTTTCCTCTACGAGCAGTACTTC. This sequence encodes CASTQGFLYEQYF.

This clonotype is deemed medium-sized (0.01 to 0.1%). This sequence joins TRBV4-1 and TRBJ2-2; D not certain. Germline assignment: CDR1 MGHRA and CDR2 YSYEKL. There are 15 residues in the CDR3. The ends were cut back, 0 bases at V and 6 bases at J, with 11 bases in the middle. The CDR3 region is CASSQDNKPPGELFF. CDR3 sequence (DNA): TGCGCCAGCAGCCAAGATAATAAGCCCCCCGGGGAGCTGTTTTTT.

This clonotype was picked up many times. The V gene is TRBV19, the J gene TRBJ1-5, with unresolved D. Between the trimmed V and J ends, which lost 3 bases and 0 bases, there was a span of 9 bases. The length of the CDR3 is 15 residues. Germline V gene sequence: CDR1 LNHDA, CDR2 SQIVND (reference sequence). As DNA, the CDR3 is TGTGCCAGTAGTATCACGGCATATAGCAATCAGCCCCAGCATTTT. Protein product: CASSITAYSNQPQHF.

This clonotype was seen repeatedly, ten times or more. The chain recombines TRBV7-8 with TRBJ1-1; no definite D call. The CDR3 totals 16 residues. Germline V CDR1 and CDR2: SGHVS, FQNEAQ. Trimming took 1 base from V and 1 from J, leaving 13 bases between them. The CDR3 DNA reads TGTGCCAGCAGCTTAGGGGTACAATGGAGGAACACTGAAGCTTTCTTT. Its translation is CASSLGVQWRNTEAFF.

The sample holds many counts of this clonotype. The V gene is TRBV4-1, the J gene TRBJ2-1, with 8 bases matching TRBD1. Losses at the gene ends were 4 bases for V and 8 bases for J; bases not matched to a gene: 1. CDR1 is MGHRA and CDR2 is YSYEKL in the germline V gene. CDR3 length: 12 residues. CDR3 loop: CASSPQGDEQFF. In DNA form, the CDR3 reads TGCGCCAGCAGCCCACAGGGGGATGAGCAGTTCTTC.

The chain couples TRBV7-9 to TRBJ2-5; D is ambiguous. Trimming left V 2 bases short and J 0 bases short, with 10 bases between. The CDR3 length is 15 residues. Per the germline V gene, CDR1 is SEHNR and CDR2 is FQNEAQ (reference sequence). The CDR3 DNA reads as TGTGCCAGCAGCTTAATTCAGAAGTACCAAGAGACCCAGTACTTC. Translated, it gives CASSLIQKYQETQYF.

This clonotype was picked up many times. The chain recombines TRBV6-2 or TRBV6-3 with TRBJ2-5, with TRBD2 identical over 10 bases. The germline gives CDR1 MNHEY, CDR2 SVGEGT. CDR3 size: 16 residues. The ends lost 5 bases at V and 4 bases at J; junction bases unmatched: 10. This CDR3 is CASSPGASGGPETQYF. CDR3 nucleotides: TGTGCCAGCAGTCCCGGCGCTAGCGGGGGCCCAGAGACCCAGTACTTC.